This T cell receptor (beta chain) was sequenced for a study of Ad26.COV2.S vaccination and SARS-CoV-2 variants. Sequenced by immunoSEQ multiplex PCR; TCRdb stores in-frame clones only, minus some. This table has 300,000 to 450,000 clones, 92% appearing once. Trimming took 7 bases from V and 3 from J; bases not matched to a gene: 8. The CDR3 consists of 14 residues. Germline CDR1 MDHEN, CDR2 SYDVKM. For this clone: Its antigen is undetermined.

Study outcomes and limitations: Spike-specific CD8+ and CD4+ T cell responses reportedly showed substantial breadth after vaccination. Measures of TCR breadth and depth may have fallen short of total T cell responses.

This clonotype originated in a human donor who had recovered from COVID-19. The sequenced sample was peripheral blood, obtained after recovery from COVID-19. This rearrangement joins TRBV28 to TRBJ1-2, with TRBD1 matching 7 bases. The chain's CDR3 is CASTRGQIYYGYTF. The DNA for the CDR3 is TGTGCCAGCACACGGGGACAGATTTACTATGGCTACACCTTC.